The T cell receptor (beta chain) described here comes from a study of cytomegalovirus exposure and HLA in healthy donors. Concerning this clone: Its target is unknown.

Among the donors, all were healthy bone marrow donors. Primers for the PCR totalled 60 Vbeta and 13 Jbeta. Using immunoSEQ multiplex PCR, the repertoire was profiled, and TCRdb retains in-frame clones only, with some absent. The table shows under 150,000 clones, with roughly 82% occurring only once. Overall study results and limits: V- and J-gene trimming in TCR beta was tied to a missense DCLRE1C variant by an analysis performed later. With further analysis later on, most CMV-associated TCR beta chains appeared HLA-restricted.

The TCR comes from a male donor in good health and CMV-seropositive. The source material was PBMCs.

CDR3 sequence reads: CASSLSSRGSYGYTF. The CDR3 DNA sequence: TGTGCCAGCAGTTTATCGAGCAGGGGTAGCTATGGCTACACCTTC. The rearrangement uses TRBV27 and TRBJ1-2; D might be TRBD1 (6 bases). The CDR3 is 15 residues long. Trimming took off 0 bases at V and 4 bases at J, with 12 bases between the two ends. The germline V gene has CDR1 MNHEY and CDR2 SMNVEV (reference sequence).